Presented here are 17 T cell receptor beta chains from one specimen sequenced in a study of shared clonotypes between healthy human individuals. The table came from immunoSEQ multiplex PCR; TCRdb's copy has only in-frame clones and leaves some out. In the table there are a few million clones, approximately 95% of which are singletons. The material sequenced was naive CD4+ T cells from PBMCs. Stated subset: CD45RA+ positively selected. The receptor source for this set is a man younger than 35 in good health. Some clones in this sample may be carry-over from other donors' samples.

V and J are TRBV15 and TRBJ2-7, with 8 bases matching TRBD1. CDR1 LNHNV and CDR2 YYDKDF come from the germline V gene (reference sequence). Trimming removed 5 bases from V and 6 bases from J; junction bases left unmatched: 15. CDR3 size: 16 residues. CDR3 residues: CATSVRPGQGKVEQYF. The DNA of the CDR3 is TGTGCCACCAGCGTAAGGCCTGGACAGGGAAAGGTCGAGCAGTACTTC.

The chain carries TRBV5-4 and TRBJ2-5; D is possibly TRBD1 or TRBD2 (5 bases each). The ends were cut back, 0 bases at V and 6 bases at J, with 15 bases in the middle. Germline CDR1 reads SGHNT; CDR2 reads YYREEE (reference sequence). This CDR3 has 15 residues. The CDR3 reads CASSLGTGVGKTQYF. The CDR3 nucleotides are TGTGCCAGCAGCTTGGGTACAGGCGTCGGGAAGACCCAGTACTTC.

This chain's CDR3 is CASSEWGQLYEQYF. The CDR3 coding sequence is TGTGCCAGCAGTGAGTGGGGACAGCTCTACGAGCAGTACTTC. This chain uses TRBV2 with TRBJ2-7; TRBD1 agrees at 7 bases. J lost 3 bases, V lost 3 bases, and 5 bases had no gene match. Germline lookup yields CDR1 SNHLY and CDR2 FYNNEI. The length of the CDR3 is 14 residues.

V usage is TRBV5-1 and J usage is TRBJ2-1; TRBD1 aligns across 8 bases. J was trimmed by 14 bases and V by 3 bases; bases with no gene match: 13. There are 14 residues in the CDR3. The V gene's germline CDR1 is SGHRS and CDR2 YFSETQ. For the CDR3, the DNA is TGCGCCAGCAGCTCTGATGGACAGGGCCAGGTAGAGTTCTTC. Its protein product is CASSSDGQGQVEFF. The full variable domain, its missing parts supplied by reference TRBV5-1 and TRBJ2-1, is KAGVTQTPRYLIKTRGQQVTLSCSPISGHRSVSWYQQTPGQGLQFLFEYFSETQRNKGNFPGRFSGRQFSNSRSEMNVSTLELGDSALYLCASSSDGQGQVEFFGPGTRLTVL.

This clone was observed a single time. The rearrangement uses TRBV6-6 and TRBJ2-7, with D possibly being TRBD1 (5 bases). The CDR3 runs 16 residues. The V end lost 1 base, the J end lost 2 bases, and 15 bases lay between the germline ends. CDR1 and CDR2 from the germline V gene are MNHNY and SVGAGI (reference sequence). For the CDR3, the DNA is TGTGCCAGCAGTTACTTGGTTGTACAGGCCGCCTACGAGCAGTACTTC. Amino acid sequence: CASSYLVVQAAYEQYF.

This chain links TRBV6-1 with TRBJ1-5; D is undetermined. The CDR3 runs to 15 residues. CDR1 is MNHNS and CDR2 is SASEGT in the germline V gene. V lost 0 bases and J lost 7, with 13 bases in between. The CDR3 spells CASSEAPAARQPQHF. As DNA, the CDR3 is TGTGCCAGCAGTGAAGCCCCGGCAGCCCGGCAGCCCCAGCATTTT.

The V gene is TRBV7-8, the J gene TRBJ2-7, with TRBD2 matching 8 bases. The CDR3 runs to 15 residues. V shed 4 bases, J shed 3 bases, and the junction held 8 bases outside the gene matches. CDR1 and CDR2 (germline): SGHVS, FQNEAQ. CDR3: CASSYARGTSYEQYF. DNA of the CDR3: TGTGCCAGCAGCTATGCACGGGGGACTAGCTACGAGCAGTACTTC.

The chain couples TRBV11-2 to TRBJ2-7, with D possibly TRBD2 on 6 matching bases. The germline V and J ends were trimmed by 5 bases and 4 bases, with 18 bases remaining between them. This CDR3 is built from 15 residues. Germline V lookup: CDR1 SGHAT, CDR2 FQNNGV. The CDR3 nucleotides read TGTGCCAGCAGCCCAAGAGGAGGGTGGGGGTACGAGCAGTACTTC. Its protein product is CASSPRGGWGYEQYF.

The J gene is TRBJ1-1, the V gene TRBV4-1; D might be TRBD1 (6 bases). Trimming took off 6 bases at V and 5 bases at J, with 13 bases between the two ends. Germline lookup yields CDR1 MGHRA and CDR2 YSYEKL. CDR3 size: 13 residues. The CDR3 here is CASRAGGQTEAFF. The CDR3, as DNA: TGCGCCAGCAGAGCGGGGGGACAAACTGAAGCTTTCTTT.

The genes are TRBV4-1 and TRBJ2-1; D is perhaps TRBD1 or TRBD2 (5 bases each). This CDR3 contains 15 residues. The V gene's germline CDR1 is MGHRA and CDR2 YSYEKL. Trimming stripped 1 base from V and 4 bases from J, with 11 bases between. The DNA of the CDR3 is TGCGCCAGCAGCCAAGTCGGGGCGGAATACAATGAGCAGTTCTTC. It codes for CASSQVGAEYNEQFF.

This clone was recorded only once. The gene calls are TRBV5-1 and TRBJ1-1; D is unclear. The germline V and J ends were trimmed by 2 bases and 8 bases, with 10 bases remaining between them. CDR1 and CDR2 (germline): SGHRS, YFSETQ. The CDR3 covers 12 residues. CDR3 in amino acids: CASSFPGREAFF. The CDR3 DNA reads as TGCGCCAGCAGCTTCCCGGGGAGGGAAGCTTTCTTT.

The chain has TRBV5-1 and TRBJ2-7; no clear D. Germline CDR1 and CDR2: SGHRS and YFSETQ. The CDR3 spans 15 residues. V was pared by 0 bases and J by 2 bases, with 12 bases between. The CDR3 loop reads CASSLARTETYEQYF. CDR3 nucleotides: TGCGCCAGCAGCTTGGCTCGGACGGAGACCTACGAGCAGTACTTC. Full variable domain (rest looked up from reference TRBV5-1 and TRBJ2-7): KAGVTQTPRYLIKTRGQQVTLSCSPISGHRSVSWYQQTPGQGLQFLFEYFSETQRNKGNFPGRFSGRQFSNSRSEMNVSTLELGDSALYLCASSLARTETYEQYFGPGTRLTVT.

The CDR3 coding sequence is TGTGCCAGCACTGGCCAGGGTGAAACCGGGGAGCTGTTTTTT. Protein: CASTGQGETGELFF. The V call is TRBV25-1, the J call TRBJ2-2, with D perhaps matching TRBD1 (5 bases). Trimming removed 7 bases at V and 5 bases at J, with 14 bases between. This CDR3 comprises 14 residues. Germline-derived CDR1 and CDR2 are MGHDK and SYGVNS.

V usage is TRBV5-4 and J usage is TRBJ2-4, with TRBD1 identical over 7 bases. The CDR3 covers 17 residues. Germline assignment: CDR1 SGHNT and CDR2 YYREEE (reference sequence). V shed 0 bases and J 0 bases; nucleotides not matched to a gene: 6. Here the CDR3 reads CASSLDYRGLAKNIQYF. CDR3 DNA: TGTGCCAGCAGCTTGGACTACAGGGGCCTAGCCAAAAACATTCAGTACTTC.

The chain couples TRBV29-1 to TRBJ2-4; TRBD2 might be the D (5 bases). The germline gives CDR1 SQVTM, CDR2 ANQGSEA. Trimming cost V 7 bases and J 1 base, with 11 bases left between them. The CDR3 runs to 13 residues. CDR3 in DNA: TGCAGCGCAATAAGCGGCGCCAAAAACATTCAGTACTTC. It translates to CSAISGAKNIQYF.

This chain joins TRBV11-3 and TRBJ2-5; tentative D call: TRBD1 (6 bases). CDR1 and CDR2 (germline): SGHNT, YENEEA. The CDR3 spans 15 residues. Deletions cut 3 bases from V and 2 bases from J, with 13 bases between. CDR3: CASSLGADGQETQYF. In DNA form, the CDR3 reads TGTGCCAGCAGCTTGGGGGCAGACGGTCAAGAGACCCAGTACTTC.

The chain employs TRBV28 and TRBJ1-4; a weak D match, TRBD1 (5 bases). The CDR3 runs 12 residues. Germline lookup yields CDR1 MDHEN and CDR2 SYDVKM. V dropped 6 bases and J dropped 8 bases, with 10 bases sitting between them. Written as DNA, the CDR3 is TGTGCCAGCAGCACGGGACGGGAAAAACTGTTTTTT. It encodes CASSTGREKLFF. Supplemented by reference TRBV28 and TRBJ1-4, the full variable domain reads DVKVTQSSRYLVKRTGEKVFLECVQDMDHENMFWYRQDPGLGLRLIYFSYDVKMKEKGDIPEGYSVSREKKERFSLILESASTNQTSMYLCASSTGREKLFFGSGTQLSVL.